The 21 T cell receptor beta chains presented below share a single source sample, sequenced in a study of blood T cell repertoires in COVID-19. TCRdb's copy holds only in-frame clones and misses some; the assay was immunoSEQ multiplex PCR. The data contain 93,000 or so clones, approximately 90% of them seen just once; the ten biggest clones take up approximately 3%. Sequencing was done on a sample of peripheral blood. Receptor source: a man in his forties or fifties in a cohort sampled during active COVID-19.

The genes are TRBV19 and TRBJ1-6, with D possibly being TRBD1 (5 bases). Germline V gives CDR1 LNHDA, CDR2 SQIVND (reference sequence). The CDR3 contains 14 residues. V shed 5 bases and J shed 6 bases, with 11 bases lying between them. CDR3 sequence reads: CASSLDTINSPLHF. Written as DNA, the CDR3 is TGTGCCAGTAGTTTGGACACCATTAATTCACCCCTCCACTTT.

The chain uses TRBV11-2 and TRBJ2-1; 7 bases line up with TRBD2. The CDR3 runs to 15 residues. The V gene end was trimmed by 1 base and the J gene end by 4 bases; junction bases not matched to a gene: 4. Germline loops: CDR1 SGHAT, CDR2 FQNNGV. CDR3 residues: CASSLVGGNYNEQFF. For the CDR3, the DNA is TGTGCCAGCAGCTTAGTGGGGGGGAATTACAATGAGCAGTTCTTC.

The chain has TRBV6-6 and TRBJ2-5, with D possibly being TRBD1 (5 bases). Germline values: CDR1 MNHNY, CDR2 SVGAGI (reference sequence). V lost 4 bases, J lost 3 bases, and 15 bases lay in between. There are 15 residues in the CDR3. The CDR3 coding sequence is TGTGCCAGCAGTTCAAGACAGAGAAGTAAAGAGACCCAGTACTTC. Amino acids: CASSSRQRSKETQYF.

CDR3 residues: CASSPQLIGNYGYTF. CDR3 DNA: TGCGCCAGCAGCCCCCAACTTATCGGGAACTATGGCTACACCTTC. The V gene is TRBV4-1, the J gene TRBJ1-2; D is undetermined. The CDR3 runs to 15 residues. Trimming took 4 bases from V and 2 from J, leaving 14 bases between them. Germline V CDR1 and CDR2: MGHRA, YSYEKL.

Here the CDR3 reads CASSPPMGLAGNTGELFF. The CDR3 DNA follows: TGTGCCAGCAGTCCGCCCATGGGACTAGCGGGGAACACCGGGGAGCTGTTTTTT. This chain joins TRBV6-6 and TRBJ2-2; 12 bases are a match to TRBD2. Germline CDR1 reads MNHNY; CDR2 reads SVGAGI (reference sequence). The CDR3 is made up of 18 amino acids. The trim removed 5 bases at V and 1 base at J, leaving 8 bases unmatched.

The gene calls are TRBV2 and TRBJ1-1, with 11 positions matching TRBD1. The CDR3 runs to 17 residues. Trimming took 4 bases from V and 2 from J; bases not matched to a gene: 9. CDR1 is SNHLY, CDR2 FYNNEI, per germline. The chain's CDR3 is CASSGDRGFFANTEAFF. The CDR3 coding sequence is TGTGCCAGCAGTGGGGACAGGGGGTTCTTTGCTAACACTGAAGCTTTCTTT.

This chain uses TRBV6-5 with TRBJ1-4, with D unresolved. Per germline, CDR1 MNHEY and CDR2 SVGAGI. CDR3 length equals 13 residues. V was shortened by 6 bases and J by 6 bases, with 11 bases between the two germline ends. CDR3 loop: CASRRTGYEKLFF. Here the CDR3 DNA reads TGTGCCAGCAGGCGGACTGGGTATGAAAAACTGTTTTTT.

The chain is built from TRBV5-1 and TRBJ1-1; 10 bases map to TRBD1. The V gene's germline CDR1 is SGHRS and CDR2 YFSETQ. V lost 1 base, J lost 4 bases, and 1 base stayed unmatched. The CDR3 is 14 residues long. Written as DNA, the CDR3 is TGCGCCAGCAGCTTGCGGACAGGGGGCACTGAAGCTTTCTTT. Protein: CASSLRTGGTEAFF.

The chain couples TRBV24-1 to TRBJ1-2; D is ambiguous. V dropped 4 bases and J dropped 4 bases, with 6 bases sitting between them. The CDR3 is 12 residues long. Germline V gives CDR1 KGHDR, CDR2 SFDVKD. The CDR3 region has the DNA TGTGCCACCAGTGACCCTATCTATGGCTACACCTTC. This codes for CATSDPIYGYTF.

The sample holds one count of this clone. The chain couples TRBV19 to TRBJ2-7, with 8 bases fitting TRBD1. V shed 4 bases, J shed 3 bases, and the junction held 5 bases outside the gene matches. The CDR3 is 14 amino acids. Germline CDR1 reads LNHDA; CDR2 reads SQIVND (reference sequence). DNA for the CDR3: TGTGCCAGTAGTACGCCGGGACAGGACTACGAGCAGTACTTC. Its protein is CASSTPGQDYEQYF.

V usage is TRBV7-9 and J usage is TRBJ2-2; D uncertain. Germline V lookup: CDR1 SEHNR, CDR2 FQNEAQ (reference sequence). V lost 4 bases to trimming and J lost 2 bases, with 5 bases between them. The CDR3 extends over 13 amino acids. This CDR3 is CASSSENTGELFF. The CDR3 region has the DNA TGTGCCAGCAGCTCAGAAAACACCGGGGAGCTGTTTTTT. The full variable domain, rest sourced from reference TRBV7-9 and TRBJ2-2, is DTGVSQNPRHKITKRGQNVTFRCDPISEHNRLYWYRQTLGQGPEFLTYFQNEAQLEKSRLLSDRFSAERPKGSFSTLEIQRTEQGDSAMYLCASSSENTGELFFGEGSRLTVL.

This chain joins TRBV9 and TRBJ2-6; weak D call: TRBD1 (5 bases). Germline CDR1 reads SGDLS; CDR2 reads YYNGEE. The CDR3 totals 19 residues. With 0 bases removed from V and 0 bases from J, the gap between germline ends came to 16 bases. CDR3 coding DNA: TGTGCCAGCAGCGTAGTCCCAGGGCCCACCTTCTCTGGGGCCAACGTCCTGACTTTC. This codes for CASSVVPGPTFSGANVLTF.

The chain couples TRBV5-1 to TRBJ1-2, with 8 bases identical to TRBD1. The germline V gene encodes CDR1 SGHRS and CDR2 YFSETQ. CDR3 length: 15 residues. J lost 4 bases, V lost 3 bases, and 8 bases had no gene match. CDR3 sequence: CASSSSTGGSYGYTF. CDR3 nucleotide sequence: TGCGCCAGCAGCTCATCTACAGGGGGTAGCTATGGCTACACCTTC.

Only one count was recorded for this clone. This chain uses TRBV29-1 with TRBJ2-3, with D possibly matching TRBD2 (6 bases). V was cut by 2 bases and J by 1 base, with 7 bases left in between. The germline V gene encodes CDR1 SQVTM and CDR2 ANQGSEA. The CDR3 has 13 residues. The CDR3 DNA follows: TGCAGCGTTGAATGGGGGGGCACAGATACGCAGTATTTT. It yields the protein CSVEWGGTDTQYF.

This chain uses TRBV4-2 with TRBJ1-6; maybe TRBD1 (6 bases). The CDR3 runs 15 residues. The V gene's germline CDR1 is LGHNA and CDR2 YNFKEQ. Trimming stripped 0 bases from V and 10 bases from J, with 13 bases between. CDR3 amino acids: CASSQEVRGESPLHF. The CDR3 DNA reads TGTGCCAGCAGCCAAGAGGTCAGGGGCGAATCACCCCTCCACTTT.

CDR3 protein: CASSTGDGTPSSYNEQFF. CDR3 nucleotide sequence: TGTGCCAGCAGTACGGGGGATGGGACCCCGAGCTCCTACAATGAGCAGTTCTTC. V and J are TRBV7-8 and TRBJ2-1; a possible D gene is TRBD2 (6 bases). Germline V gene data show CDR1 as SGHVS and CDR2 as FQNEAQ. V was clipped by 6 bases and J by 0 bases, with 21 bases between them. The CDR3 has 18 amino acids.

The chain uses TRBV19 and TRBJ2-5; 7 nucleotides match TRBD1. Trimming at V came to 5 bases and at J to 1 base, leaving 4 bases not matched to a gene. The CDR3 spans 14 residues. Germline assignment: CDR1 LNHDA and CDR2 SQIVND (reference sequence). The CDR3 reads CASSPRGSQETQYF. The CDR3 DNA reads TGTGCCAGTAGTCCCAGGGGGTCCCAAGAGACCCAGTACTTC.

The rearrangement joins TRBV27 to TRBJ1-6, with D tentatively TRBD1 (5 bases). The V end was cut by 5 bases, the J end by 11 bases, with 19 bases between. The CDR3 is 15 residues long. Per the germline V gene, CDR1 is MNHEY and CDR2 is SMNVEV (reference sequence). The CDR3 DNA reads TGTGCCAGCAGTCCCCCCGCGGGGGTAGCCACACCCCTCCACTTT. This translates into CASSPPAGVATPLHF.

The chain joins TRBV2 to TRBJ2-6, with no clear D. The CDR3 covers 14 residues. Looked up from germline, CDR1 is SNHLY and CDR2 is FYNNEI. V gave up 6 bases and J gave up 4 bases, with 10 bases separating them. CDR3 in DNA: TGTGCCAGCAGAGAAAGTGAGGGGGCCAACGTCCTGACTTTC. It yields the protein CASRESEGANVLTF.

This clone was counted a few times. V and J are TRBV18 and TRBJ1-4, with 9 bases fitting TRBD1. The CDR3 is 15 amino acids. The V gene's germline CDR1 is KGHSH and CDR2 LQKENI. After removal of 5 bases from V and 6 bases from J, the junction contained 7 bases not matched to a gene. The CDR3 DNA reads TGTGCCAGCTCATCGAACAGGGGGCCTTATGAAAAACTGTTTTTT. Protein sequence: CASSSNRGPYEKLFF. The whole variable domain, filled in from reference TRBV18 and TRBJ1-4, reads NAGVMQNPRHLVRRRGQEARLRCSPMKGHSHVYWYRQLPEEGLKFMVYLQKENIIDESGMPKERFSAEFPKEGPSILRIQQVVRGDSAAYFCASSSNRGPYEKLFFGSGTQLSVL.

The chain has TRBV10-3 and TRBJ2-3; 9 bases align to TRBD2. Germline CDR1 ENHRY, CDR2 SYGVKD. The CDR3 length is 16 residues. Trimming at V came to 4 bases and at J to 2 bases, leaving 7 bases not matched to a gene. The chain's CDR3 is CAISAAGGEITDTQYF. The CDR3 DNA is TGTGCCATCAGTGCGGCGGGGGGGGAAATCACAGATACGCAGTATTTT.